This T cell receptor (beta chain) was recovered during a study of cytomegalovirus exposure and HLA in healthy donors. General study findings and limits: The study listed roughly 160 cytomegalovirus-associated TCR beta chains.

Vbeta (60) and Jbeta (13) primers were used in the PCR. Produced via immunoSEQ multiplex PCR; TCRdb's table is partial and in-frame only. The sample lists some 150,000 clones, 80% to 90% occurring once. On this clone: The antigen remains unidentified.

CDR1 SGHRS and CDR2 YFSETQ come from the germline V gene. This CDR3 has 19 amino acids. The V gene end was trimmed by 4 bases and the J gene end by 5 bases; junction bases not matched to a gene: 18. This receptor was obtained from a woman aged 18 to 35 in good health and CMV-seronegative. The sequenced material came from PBMCs. The chain combines TRBV5-1 with TRBJ2-3, with TRBD2 identical over 11 bases. CDR3 DNA: TGCGCCAGCAGCCCGAGCCAGACTAGCGGGGCCCCCGAGGAAGATACGCAGTATTTT. It codes for CASSPSQTSGAPEEDTQYF. The entire variable domain, with the rest obtained from reference TRBV5-1 and TRBJ2-3, is as follows: KAGVTQTPRYLIKTRGQQVTLSCSPISGHRSVSWYQQTPGQGLQFLFEYFSETQRNKGNFPGRFSGRQFSNSRSEMNVSTLELGDSALYLCASSPSQTSGAPEEDTQYFGPGTRLTVL.